This T cell receptor (beta chain) was observed in a study of T-cell reconstitution after alpha-beta-depleted transplantation in children (dated by TCRdb to 2016 to 2017). Regarding the research as a whole: Using TCR repertoire profiling, the study quantitatively followed how T-cell immune reconstitution unfolded in children after TCRalphabeta/CD19-depleted allogeneic hematopoietic cell transplantation.

With regard to this clonotype: What this receptor recognizes is not known. The sample holds no much larger clone one base away, and base qualities are not on file.

Receptors were amplified or captured by PCR. Data came from an Illumina HiSeq 2500. TCR libraries were prepared with molecular barcoding, using unique molecular identifiers to normalize TCRbeta repertoire quantification. TCRdb ran its own pipeline on the public reads, namely fastp trimming at Q25 and MiXCR clone calling, and kept in-frame beta chains. Each record represents a unique CDR3 protein, reported with the most common genes and DNA among its rows. The table for this sample lists about 500,000 distinct CDR3 sequences; over 25% of them were counted only once. Less than 2.5% of the sample goes to the ten largest clones. The sample was PBMCs from the stem cell graft donor, taken from the stem cell graft. The sequence came from a human donor who donated a stem cell graft to a child with aplastic anemia.

The CDR3 sequence is CASSFFTGDQETQYF. The DNA reads as follows: TGTGCCAGCAGCTTCTTTACAGGGGACCAAGAGACCCAGTACTTC. The sequence is built from TRBV5-4 and TRBJ2-5, with 7 middle bases fitting TRBD1. Its CDR3 holds 15 amino acids, cysteine through phenylalanine. Left in the record is the CDR3 DNA by itself, 45 bases read in frame from the first base. Per the germline V gene (reference sequence), SGHNT is the CDR1 and YYREEE is the CDR2. After removal of 2 bases from V and 0 bases from J, the junction retains 4 bases not matched to a gene.